What follows are 18 T cell receptor beta chains derived from one specimen sequenced in a study of Graves' ophthalmopathy and Graves' hyperthyroidism. Using RNA transcripts, the TCR beta CDR3 regions were amplified. A first-round RT-PCR used HTBI primers, followed by a second-round multiplex PCR. TCRdb passed the multiplex PCR reads through MiXCR, listing each CDR3 protein once. This table has around 1.1 million distinct CDR3 sequences, 35% to 45% appearing once. The sample taken for sequencing was peripheral blood or thyroid tissue (not recorded which). These receptors were taken from an adult man with Graves' hyperthyroidism.

V and J are TRBV30 and TRBJ1-1; no clear D gene. Germline-derived CDR1 and CDR2 are GTSNPN and SVGIG (reference sequence). Trimming removed 1 base at V and 5 bases at J, with 8 bases between. The CDR3 extends over 12 amino acids. CDR3 sequence (DNA): TGTGCCTGGAGTGCCCAGCGGACTGAAGCTTTCTTT. This gives the protein CAWSAQRTEAFF.

This clonotype showed up many times. The chain uses TRBV14 and TRBJ2-6, with D perhaps TRBD2 (5 bases). This CDR3 spans 18 amino acids. V shed 5 bases and J shed 0 bases, with 17 bases lying between them. Germline V CDR1 and CDR2: SGHDN, FVKESK. CDR3 sequence reads: CASSERGFTYSGANVLTF. CDR3 nucleotides: TGTGCCAGCAGCGAACGCGGGTTTACATACTCTGGGGCCAACGTCCTGACTTTC. Complete variable domain (other parts from reference TRBV14 and TRBJ2-6): EAGVTQFPSHSVIEKGQTVTLRCDPISGHDNLYWYRRVMGKEIKFLLHFVKESKQDESGMPNNRFLAERTGGTYSTLKVQPAELEDSGVYFCASSERGFTYSGANVLTFGAGSRLTVL.

The chain carries TRBV7-3 and TRBJ2-1; 14 nucleotides agree with TRBD2. This CDR3 region has 15 residues. Germline-derived CDR1 and CDR2 are SGHTA and FQGTGA. Trimming removed 8 bases from V and 10 bases from J; junction bases left unmatched: 10. CDR3 amino acids: CASLKGLAGAEEQFF. DNA for the CDR3: TGTGCCAGCCTCAAGGGACTAGCGGGAGCAGAAGAGCAGTTCTTC. Full variable domain (missing parts from reference TRBV7-3 and TRBJ2-1): GAGVSQTPSNKVTEKGKYVELRCDPISGHTALYWYRQSLGQGPEFLIYFQGTGAADDSGLPNDRFFAVRPEGSVSTLKIQRTERGDSAVYLCASLKGLAGAEEQFFGPGTRLTVL.

This clonotype appeared a few times. V usage is TRBV27 and J usage is TRBJ2-5, with D perhaps matching TRBD1 or TRBD2 (5 bases each). There are 15 residues in the CDR3. The germline V gene has CDR1 MNHEY and CDR2 SMNVEV (reference sequence). Trimming took 5 bases from V and 5 from J, leaving 18 bases between them. CDR3 sequence reads: CASSPTLRGRETQYF. CDR3 DNA: TGTGCCAGCAGTCCCACCCTTAGGGGACGGGAGACCCAGTACTTC.

This clonotype occurred a few times. V and J are TRBV7-3 and TRBJ2-2; 7 bases are shared with TRBD1. Germline lookup yields CDR1 SGHTA and CDR2 FQGTGA. The junction had 8 bases not matched to a gene; V was cut back by 5 bases and J by 2 bases. The CDR3 totals 16 residues. The CDR3 DNA is TGTGCCAGCAGCACCTATGCAGGGGGAAACACCGGGGAGCTGTTTTTT. Protein: CASSTYAGGNTGELFF.

The genes are TRBV7-8 and TRBJ2-7, with 9 bases matching TRBD1. The V gene's germline CDR1 is SGHVS and CDR2 FQNEAQ. The V gene end was trimmed by 6 bases and the J gene end by 4 bases; junction bases not matched to a gene: 10. This CDR3 comprises 15 residues. CDR3 sequence (DNA): TGTGCCAGCAGTCACAGGGGGCCTATTTCATACGAGCAGTACTTC. It is translated as CASSHRGPISYEQYF.

The chain has TRBV28 and TRBJ1-2; D unresolved. The germline gives CDR1 MDHEN, CDR2 SYDVKM. V was shortened by 8 bases and J by 5 bases, with 18 bases between the two germline ends. This CDR3 region has 14 residues. The CDR3 region has the DNA TGTGCCAGCCGCCGTGGAGGGTCTCGATATGGCTACACCTTC. Its translation: CASRRGGSRYGYTF.

This clonotype was seen at least ten times. The chain carries TRBV19 and TRBJ1-1; 10 positions agree with TRBD1. The CDR3 runs to 15 residues. V dropped 7 bases and J dropped 0; count of bases not matched to a gene: 5. The germline gives CDR1 LNHDA, CDR2 SQIVND (reference sequence). CDR3 nucleotides: TGTGCCAGTAAACGGGGACAGGGGATGAACACTGAAGCTTTCTTT. Translated: CASKRGQGMNTEAFF.

This clonotype showed up just a few times. This sequence joins TRBV30 and TRBJ2-7; weak D call: TRBD2 (5 bases). CDR1 is GTSNPN, CDR2 SVGIG, per germline (reference sequence). The CDR3 extends over 13 amino acids. Trimming cost V 2 bases and J 3 bases, with 11 bases left between them. Here the CDR3 reads CAWSPGINYEQYF. In DNA form, the CDR3 reads TGTGCCTGGAGTCCGGGGATAAACTACGAGCAGTACTTC.

This clonotype was detected once. The chain has TRBV29-1 and TRBJ1-2; 9 nucleotides align to TRBD1. The CDR3 consists of 12 residues. Germline V gives CDR1 SQVTM, CDR2 ANQGSEA. The CDR3 DNA is TGCAGTTTACAGGGGGCAGGCGATGGCTACACCTTC. It specifies CSLQGAGDGYTF. Together with reference TRBV29-1 and TRBJ1-2, the CDR3 gives the full variable domain: SAVISQKPSRDICQRGTSLTIQCQVDSQVTMMFWYRQQPGQSLTLIATANQGSEATYESGFVIDKFPISRPNLTFSTLTVSNMSPEDSSIYLCSLQGAGDGYTFGSGTRLTVV.

This clonotype has at least ten counts. This chain links TRBV7-8 with TRBJ1-1, with unresolved D. CDR1 and CDR2 from the germline V gene are SGHVS and FQNEAQ. This CDR3 is 10 amino acids long. The V and J ends lost 1 base and 11 bases respectively, with 5 bases between them. The CDR3 reads CASSLGGAFF. The CDR3, as DNA: TGTGCCAGCAGCTTAGGTGGGGCTTTCTTT.

Concerning this clonotype itself: This sequence may be a read error, since a much larger clone differs from it by one base. The V and J genes are TRBV6-6 and TRBJ1-2, with TRBD1 matching over 10 bases. The CDR3 is 13 amino acids. Germline CDR1 and CDR2: MNHNY and SVGAGI (reference sequence). The CDR3 here is CAGSDRGQYGYTF. In nucleotides, the CDR3 is TGTGCCGGCAGCGACAGGGGGCAGTATGGCTACACCTTC.

J is TRBJ2-6 and V is TRBV19, with 8 bases that match TRBD1. CDR1 is LNHDA and CDR2 is SQIVND in the germline V gene (reference sequence). The CDR3 is made up of 19 amino acids. The trim removed 4 bases at V and 0 bases at J, leaving 11 bases unmatched. CDR3 sequence (DNA): TGTGCCAGTAGTACCCTCTTGACAGGGGAAATCTCTGGGGCCAACGTCCTGACTTTC. Translating gives CASSTLLTGEISGANVLTF.

The chain has TRBV29-1 and TRBJ2-5; D possibly corresponds to TRBD1 (6 bases). CDR3 length: 13 amino acids. Trimming left V 2 bases short and J 0 bases short, with 7 bases between. The germline CDR1 and CDR2 sequences are SQVTM and ANQGSEA. CDR3 sequence: CSVERTDQETQYF. The CDR3, as DNA: TGCAGCGTTGAAAGGACAGACCAAGAGACCCAGTACTTC.

V gene TRBV7-8 combines with J gene TRBJ2-7; D is uncertain. Trimming removed 2 bases at V and 1 base at J, with 9 bases between. CDR3 size: 14 residues. The germline V gene encodes CDR1 SGHVS and CDR2 FQNEAQ. As DNA, the CDR3 is TGTGCCAGCAGCTTACGGTCCCAATCCTACGAGCAGTACTTC. It yields the protein CASSLRSQSYEQYF.

Concerning this clonotype: It is likely a read error, because the conserved phenylalanine at the end of the CDR3 is missing. The DNA is omitted, as the CDR3 cannot be located on it reliably, and the CDR3 follows TCRdb's listing. This rearrangement joins TRBV20-1 to TRBJ2-7. From its first to its last residue, the CDR3 has 8 amino acids. Germline-derived CDR1 and CDR2 are DFQATT and SNEGSKA (reference sequence). The CDR3: CSARWGTS.

The chain is built from TRBV10-3 and TRBJ1-1; 7 bases fit TRBD1. V was pared by 0 bases and J by 3 bases, with 1 base of the junction left unmatched. CDR1 is ENHRY, CDR2 SYGVKD, per germline. The CDR3 loop spans 14 amino acids. CDR3 DNA: TGTGCCATCAGTGAGTCGCAGGGGGACACTGAAGCTTTCTTT. As protein: CAISESQGDTEAFF.

This clonotype was detected a few times. The chain is built from TRBV6-2 or TRBV6-3 and TRBJ2-6, with 8 bases lining up with TRBD2. The CDR3 runs to 13 residues. Germline CDR1 reads MNHEY; CDR2 reads SVGEGT. V shed 10 bases, J shed 5 bases, and the junction held 4 bases outside the gene matches. This CDR3 is CATRTSWANVLTF. The CDR3 nucleotides read TGTGCCACCCGGACTAGCTGGGCCAACGTCCTGACTTTC.